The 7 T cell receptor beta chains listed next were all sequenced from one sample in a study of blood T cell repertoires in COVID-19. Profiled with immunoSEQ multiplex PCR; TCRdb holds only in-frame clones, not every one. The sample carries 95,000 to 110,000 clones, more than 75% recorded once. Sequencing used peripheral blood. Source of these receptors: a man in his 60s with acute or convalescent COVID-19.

The CDR3 here is CATSDNQKGVVQPQHF. CDR3 in DNA: TGTGCCACCAGTGATAACCAAAAGGGGGTGGTTCAGCCCCAGCATTTT. The rearrangement uses TRBV24-1 and TRBJ1-5; possible D gene TRBD1, 6 bases. This CDR3 comprises 16 residues. The germline V gene encodes CDR1 KGHDR and CDR2 SFDVKD. The ends were cut back, 3 bases at V and 6 bases at J, with 17 bases in the middle.

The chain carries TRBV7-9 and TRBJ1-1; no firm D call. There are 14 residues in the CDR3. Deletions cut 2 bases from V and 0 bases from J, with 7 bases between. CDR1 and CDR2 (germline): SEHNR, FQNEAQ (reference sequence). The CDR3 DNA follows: TGTGCCAGCAGCTTAATACAGCTGAACACTGAAGCTTTCTTT. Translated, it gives CASSLIQLNTEAFF.

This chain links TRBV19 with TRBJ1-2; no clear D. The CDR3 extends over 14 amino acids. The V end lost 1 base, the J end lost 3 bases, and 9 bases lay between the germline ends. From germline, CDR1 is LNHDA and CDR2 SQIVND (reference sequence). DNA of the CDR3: TGTGCCAGTAGTATAGGTGGCAGGTACTATGGCTACACCTTC. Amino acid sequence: CASSIGGRYYGYTF.

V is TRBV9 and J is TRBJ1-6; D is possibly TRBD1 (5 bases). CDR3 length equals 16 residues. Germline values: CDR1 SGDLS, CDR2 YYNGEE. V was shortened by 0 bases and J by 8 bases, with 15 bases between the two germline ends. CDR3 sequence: CASSVGVDNRHSPLHF. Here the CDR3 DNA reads TGTGCCAGCAGCGTAGGAGTGGACAACCGTCATTCACCCCTCCACTTT. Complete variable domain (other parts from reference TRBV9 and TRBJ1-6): DSGVTQTPKHLITATGQRVTLRCSPRSGDLSVYWYQQSLDQGLQFLIQYYNGEERAKGNILERFSAQQFPDLHSELNLSSLELGDSALYFCASSVGVDNRHSPLHFGNGTRLTVT.

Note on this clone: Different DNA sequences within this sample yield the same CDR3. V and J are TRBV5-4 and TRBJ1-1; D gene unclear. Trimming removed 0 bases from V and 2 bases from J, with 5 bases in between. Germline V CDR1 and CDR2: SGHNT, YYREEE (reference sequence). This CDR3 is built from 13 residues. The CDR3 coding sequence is TGTGCCAGCAGCTTGGTCGTTAACACTGAAGCTTTCTTT. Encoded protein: CASSLVVNTEAFF.

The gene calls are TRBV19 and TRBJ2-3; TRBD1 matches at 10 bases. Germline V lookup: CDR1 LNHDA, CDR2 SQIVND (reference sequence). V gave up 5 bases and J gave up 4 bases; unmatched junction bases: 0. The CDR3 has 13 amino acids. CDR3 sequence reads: CASSDRGPDTQYF. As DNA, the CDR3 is TGTGCCAGTAGTGACAGGGGGCCAGATACGCAGTATTTT.

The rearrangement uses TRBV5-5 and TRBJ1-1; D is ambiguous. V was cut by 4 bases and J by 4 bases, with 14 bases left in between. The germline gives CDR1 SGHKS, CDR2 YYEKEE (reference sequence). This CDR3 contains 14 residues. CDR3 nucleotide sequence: TGTGCCAGCAGCCCCATAGGAGCGTTCACTGAAGCTTTCTTT. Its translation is CASSPIGAFTEAFF.